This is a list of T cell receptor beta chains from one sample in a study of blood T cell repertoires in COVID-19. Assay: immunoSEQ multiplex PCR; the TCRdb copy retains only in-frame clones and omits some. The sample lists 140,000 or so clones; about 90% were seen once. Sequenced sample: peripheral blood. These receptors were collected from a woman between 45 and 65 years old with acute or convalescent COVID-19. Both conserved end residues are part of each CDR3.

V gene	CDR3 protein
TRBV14	CASSQGRLDRGLFGNTIYF
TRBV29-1	CSVETESYGYTF
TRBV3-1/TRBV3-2	CASSQEVSSYEQFF
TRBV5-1	CASGLGGTEAFF
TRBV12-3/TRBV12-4	CASTQGAGHGYTF
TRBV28	CASSTGSSPLHF
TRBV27	CASSFLGVGTDTQYF
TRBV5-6	CASSKNRVRGTDTQYF
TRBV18	CASSPVGGASTDTQYF
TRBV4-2	CASSRAGTSDYEQYF
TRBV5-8	CASSSGQGVGTQYF
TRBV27	CASSLNGQMYSNQPQHF
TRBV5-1	CASSLGEQPYGYTF
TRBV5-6	CASSQGTGQETQYF
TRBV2	CASKGTGYTGELFF
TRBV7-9	CASSTGGPGNTIYF
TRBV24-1	CATSDSTRGLGYGYTF
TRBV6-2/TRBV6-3	CASSYSLAGGQETQYF
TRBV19	CASTLQGESSPLHF
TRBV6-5	CASSSRDRGNEKLFF
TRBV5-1	CASSLTGTPDNSPLHF
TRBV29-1	CSVQQWRDTEAFF
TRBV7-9	CASSAWSSEVGGYTF
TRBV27	CASSLSTSGSYEQYF
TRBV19	CATQDTGGFWDEAFF
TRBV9	CASSVATIWGGNTDTQYF
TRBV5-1	CASSLALGPGYTF
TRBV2	CASRRWTEVRSYNSPLHF
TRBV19	CASSAWTGHLFF
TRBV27	CASSFRPKSSYNEQFF
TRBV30	CAWSVHGGQPQHF
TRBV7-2	CASSLATGTSGRAWNEQFF
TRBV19	CASSIGGSSGVDTEAFF
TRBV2	CASSEGGRGHAEAFF
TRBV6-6	CASSRTLAAYSYEQYF
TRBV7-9	CASSPQVAGNDEQFF
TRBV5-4	CASSLGGTSNGELFF
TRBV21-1	CASSKALSRGKGTEAFF
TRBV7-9	CASSLLIGTGPHNEQFF
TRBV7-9	CASSLSRGLGEAFF
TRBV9	CASSVVPNNEQFF
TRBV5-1	CASRVGSGETQYF
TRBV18	CASSRTKGATDTQYF
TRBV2	CASSEKKSAYEQYF
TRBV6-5	CASSYRTGREKLFF
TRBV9	CASSVRTGLETQYF
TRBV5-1	CATRLAGGTDTQYF
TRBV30	CAWSAGIGGNTIYF
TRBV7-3	CASSGDRGQPQHF
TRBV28	CASSSHPMTGGVSYEQYF
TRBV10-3	CAIGLAATYEQYF